A selection of T cell receptor beta chains follows, all from one sample in a study of OX40 agonist ivuxolimab in advanced cancers. TCRdb keeps only in-frame clones here, not all; method: immunoSEQ multiplex PCR. This sample has about 72,000 clones, with approximately 81% found just once. The sequencing used CD4+ or CD8+ T cells sorted from blood, collected in a trial of the OX40 agonist ivuxolimab. The receptors shown here come from an adult with an advanced solid tumor such as melanoma, head and neck, liver or kidney cancer. Both conserved end residues are part of each CDR3. Each record gives: V gene, clone size, CDR3 protein. Not every row has a clone size; where given, it reads once, few, many or a size class.

V: TRBV6-1; size: .; CDR3: CASSGMLDTGELFF
V: TRBV5-1; size: once; CDR3: CASSLGLSYYEQYF
V: TRBV7-9; size: .; CDR3: CASSSPETGDYEQYF
V: TRBV5-1; size: once; CDR3: CASSLGTPNTGELFF
V: TRBV4-1; size: .; CDR3: CASSQRAGSTEAFF
V: TRBV19; size: .; CDR3: CASRATAANTGELFF
V: TRBV9; size: .; CDR3: CASSAGLPGMNTEAFF
V: TRBV5-6; size: .; CDR3: CASSSDRENQPQHF
V: TRBV7-6; size: .; CDR3: CASSYRQGPYNEQFF
V: TRBV7-2; size: .; CDR3: CASSLRPTSNEQFF
V: TRBV30; size: .; CDR3: CARSQGADTQYF
V: TRBV6-5; size: .; CDR3: CAKKRGGVQETQYF
V: TRBV2; size: .; CDR3: CASTTNGVYEQYF
V: TRBV6-1; size: .; CDR3: CASVGQRFYEQYF
V: TRBV21-1; size: .; CDR3: CASSLHKNTEAFF
V: TRBV5-6; size: once; CDR3: CASSFDRISYEQYF
V: TRBV28; size: .; CDR3: CASSLSRSGTYF
V: TRBV4-1; size: .; CDR3: CASSAGTGGNGYTF
V: TRBV6-1; size: .; CDR3: CASSGQTENTEAFF
V: TRBV7-6; size: few; CDR3: CASSRRTSGGYYEQYF
V: TRBV2; size: .; CDR3: CASSELGGSTNEKLFF
V: TRBV2; size: .; CDR3: CASNLLAGALTQYF
V: TRBV2; size: .; CDR3: CASSGPGAYEQYF
V: TRBV29-1; size: .; CDR3: CSVEPQGRESDTQYF
V: TRBV7-9; size: .; CDR3: CASSPILYEQYF
V: TRBV6-1; size: .; CDR3: CASSEQGPSNEQFF
V: TRBV6-6; size: .; CDR3: CASSYYGAAYTEAFF
V: TRBV7-2; size: .; CDR3: CASSLGRYEQFF
V: TRBV5-1; size: .; CDR3: CASQETGASTDTQYF
V: TRBV9; size: .; CDR3: CASSVAPGLAVYEQYF
V: TRBV29-1; size: many; CDR3: CSVVLAGGNTGELFF
V: TRBV19; size: .; CDR3: CASSRQGVNEQFF
V: TRBV5-1; size: once; CDR3: CASSSSAGVEQFF
V: TRBV4-1; size: .; CDR3: CASRPLRDSKTGTQYF
V: TRBV25-1; size: .; CDR3: CASSEAVAGVGNEQFF
V: TRBV7-3; size: .; CDR3: CASSLGTVNTGELFF
V: TRBV5-1; size: .; CDR3: CASSFTGGMNTEAFF
V: TRBV4-2; size: .; CDR3: CASSQALGLTSTDTQYF
V: TRBV30; size: .; CDR3: CAWSVGLAYEQYF
V: TRBV25-1; size: .; CDR3: CASSEPGLASVGELFF
V: TRBV11-3; size: .; CDR3: CASNEAQLDTEAFF
V: TRBV7-2; size: .; CDR3: CASSGTSGQGNEQFF
V: TRBV7-3; size: .; CDR3: CASSPPGSNEQFF